A selection of T cell receptor beta chains follows, all from one sample in a study of blood T cells in healthy people across ages. TCRdb redid the calling of the 5' RACE reads with MiXCR, one entry per CDR3 protein. The sample comprises fewer than 1 million distinct CDR3 sequences, about 42% of which are singletons, and around 18% rests with the top ten. The sequenced material came from blood. Every receptor here comes from a man aged 60 to 69 in good health. Each CDR3 is given with its conserved first and last residue. Fields, in order: D gene, clone size, J gene, V gene, CDR3 DNA, CDR3 protein. A D gene is named only where the DNA matches it firmly. Expanded clones get a size class; other rows say once, few or many, or leave the size out.

NA	NA	TRBJ1-6	TRBV10-3	TGTGCCATCAGTGAGTCAGGCCGGGGGCGGGATAATTCACCCCTCCACTTT	CAISESGRGRDNSPLHF
TRBD1	few	TRBJ2-3	TRBV28	TGTGCCAGCAGTTTAGGGACAGGGCCTTATACGCAGTATTTT	CASSLGTGPYTQYF
TRBD2	NA	TRBJ2-7	TRBV29-1	TGCAGCTTCCAATCCCAAAGCGGGGGCTACGAGCAGTACTTC	CSFQSQSGGYEQYF
NA	NA	TRBJ1-5	TRBV7-9	TGTGCCAGCAGCTCAGAAGGATACAATCAGCCCCAGCATTTT	CASSSEGYNQPQHF
NA	few	TRBJ2-1	TRBV11-2	TGTGCCAGCAGCTTAGTGTACGGAGCGAATAGAAATGAGCAGTTCTTC	CASSLVYGANRNEQFF
NA	few	TRBJ2-5	TRBV4-3	TGCGCCAGCAGCCAAGGAAGGGCCTTTGCCTTAGGGGAGACCCAGTACTTC	CASSQGRAFALGETQYF
NA	few	TRBJ1-1	TRBV6-1	TGTGCCAGCCCGGGGCCCAATAAACCTGAAGCTTTCTTT	CASPGPNKPEAFF
TRBD1	many	TRBJ2-5	TRBV25-1	TGTGCCAGCAGTGGTCACGACAGGGCACAAGAGACCCAGTACTTC	CASSGHDRAQETQYF
NA	few	TRBJ2-1	TRBV20-1	TGCAGTGCTAGAGACCGGAAGTTCAACAATGAGCAGTTCTTC	CSARDRKFNNEQFF
NA	NA	TRBJ1-5	TRBV10-2	TGCGCCAGCAGTGAGGGACTGAATCAGCCCCAGCATTTT	CASSEGLNQPQHF
TRBD1	NA	TRBJ2-4	TRBV6-2/TRBV6-3	TGTGCCAGCAGTAAACATACAACAGGGGGCATGAAAAACATTCAGTACTTC	CASSKHTTGGMKNIQYF
NA	NA	TRBJ1-1	TRBV5-1	TGCGCCAGCAGCTTGGGCCGGCAGGACCTGAACACTGAAGCTTTCTTT	CASSLGRQDLNTEAFF
NA	NA	TRBJ2-1	TRBV5-1	TGCGCCAGCAGGGTAGGCTACAATGCTAGAAGAGAGGCCTACAATGAGCAGTTCTTC	CASRVGYNARREAYNEQFF
NA	NA	TRBJ1-5	TRBV20-1	TGCAGTGCTAGATCCGATAGCAATCAGCCCCAGCATTTT	CSARSDSNQPQHF
NA	few	TRBJ1-5	TRBV6-2/TRBV6-3	TGTGCCAGCAGCATCCAGGGAGGCGGCAATCAGCCCCAGCATTTT	CASSIQGGGNQPQHF
TRBD2	few	TRBJ2-1	TRBV20-1	TGCAGTGCTAGCTTAGCGGGACTAGCGGGGGTTAATAATGAGCAGTTCTTC	CSASLAGLAGVNNEQFF
NA	NA	TRBJ1-2	TRBV20-1	TGCAGTGCCTCCGATAAGGGTTGTGGCTACACCTTC	CSASDKGCGYTF
NA	NA	TRBJ2-7	TRBV7-2	TGTGCCAGCACGCAGCTTGGGGGGACCTCCTACGAGCAGTACTTC	CASTQLGGTSYEQYF
TRBD1	NA	TRBJ2-3	TRBV5-1	TGCGCCAGCAGCTTGGCTTCGACAGGGGGCACAGATACGCAGTATTTT	CASSLASTGGTDTQYF
TRBD1	NA	TRBJ2-1	TRBV4-1	TGCGCCAGCAGCCAAGATAAGGGGACAGGGGACAATGAGCAGTTCTTC	CASSQDKGTGDNEQFF
TRBD2	NA	TRBJ2-7	TRBV4-3	TGCGCCAGCAGCCAAGAAGTACTAGCGGGTTACGGCTCCTACGAGCAGTACTTC	CASSQEVLAGYGSYEQYF
TRBD1	NA	TRBJ1-5	TRBV4-3	TGCGCCAGCAGCCAAGAACCCCCGGGACAGCTACCAAATCAGCCCCAGCATTTT	CASSQEPPGQLPNQPQHF
NA	once	TRBJ2-1	TRBV10-3	TGTGCCATCGCCCGAGGGCCCGCAGGCAATGAGCAGTTCTTC	CAIARGPAGNEQFF
TRBD1	many	TRBJ1-2	TRBV7-2	TGTGCCAGCAGCAAAGGGGGTGAGGGGGCCCTCTATGGCTACACCTTC	CASSKGGEGALYGYTF
NA	NA	TRBJ1-6	TRBV4-3	TGCGCCAGCAGCCAAGAAGGGGATAGCGGTTCACCCCTCCACTTT	CASSQEGDSGSPLHF
NA	NA	TRBJ2-3	TRBV2	TGTGCCAGCAGTGAACAGGGGGGAGTGGATACGCAGTATTTT	CASSEQGGVDTQYF
NA	NA	TRBJ2-1	TRBV20-1	TGCAGTGTGTCAGACGGGGTATACAATGAGCAGTTCTTC	CSVSDGVYNEQFF
NA	once	TRBJ2-3	TRBV20-1	TGCAGTGTACGACCGAGGCGGGGGCTTACAGATACGCAGTATTTT	CSVRPRRGLTDTQYF
TRBD2	NA	TRBJ2-5	TRBV7-2	TGTGCCAGCAGCTCCCAAGCGGGGGTTGAGACCCAGTACTTC	CASSSQAGVETQYF
NA	once	TRBJ1-1	TRBV20-1	TGCAGTGCGAGTAGTCTGAACACTGAAGCTTTCTTT	CSASSLNTEAFF
NA	many	TRBJ2-4	TRBV20-1	TGCAGTGCCCAGGGGATGGGAAGCATTCAGTACTTC	CSAQGMGSIQYF
TRBD1	NA	TRBJ1-1	TRBV11-2	TGTGCCAGCAGCTTAGTAGGACAGGGAGGCACTGAAGCTTACTTT	CASSLVGQGGTEAYF
TRBD1	few	TRBJ1-6	TRBV4-3	TGCGCCAGCAGCCCGGACAGGGGCGATTCACCCCTCCACTTT	CASSPDRGDSPLHF
NA	few	TRBJ2-1	TRBV7-8	TGTGCCAGCAGCCTTCGGAGGACGTTCGATGAGCAGTTCTTC	CASSLRRTFDEQFF
NA	few	TRBJ1-2	TRBV4-1	TGCGCCAGCAGCCAGTGGGGGCAGGAGATCTCCCTTGATGGCTACACCTTC	CASSQWGQEISLDGYTF
TRBD1	NA	TRBJ2-1	TRBV3-1	TGTGCCAGCAGCCAAGTGCGCAGGACAGGAATTTACAATGAGCAGTTCTTC	CASSQVRRTGIYNEQFF
TRBD1	few	TRBJ2-7	TRBV18	TGTGCCAGCCGGACTTTGGGAATTACAGGGGGCTTTGTCGACGAGCAGTACTTC	CASRTLGITGGFVDEQYF
NA	NA	TRBJ2-5	TRBV15	TGTGCCACCAGCAATATTGGAGCGGTGGAGACCCAGTACTTC	CATSNIGAVETQYF
NA	many	TRBJ1-6	TRBV4-3	TGCGCCAGCAGCGAGGGGCCCCAAGGATCACCCCTCCACTTT	CASSEGPQGSPLHF
NA	few	TRBJ2-5	TRBV7-9	TGTGCCAGCAGCCTACCGGTCGCGGAAAAAGAGACCCAGTACTTC	CASSLPVAEKETQYF
NA	few	TRBJ2-5	TRBV20-1	TGCAGTGCTAGTGCCCCACTGGGGGTCCAAGAGACCCAGTACTTC	CSASAPLGVQETQYF
TRBD1	NA	TRBJ1-5	TRBV6-6	TGTGCCAGCAGTGACCGACAGGGAAATCAGCCCCAGCATTTT	CASSDRQGNQPQHF
TRBD1	NA	TRBJ2-4	TRBV20-1	TGCAGTGCTTCTAGACAGGGTCTAGCCAAAAACATTCAGTACTTC	CSASRQGLAKNIQYF
NA	few	TRBJ1-5	TRBV6-2/TRBV6-3	TGTGCCAGCAGTTACACCTACAGTCGGCAGGGCCATCAGCCCCAGCATTTT	CASSYTYSRQGHQPQHF
NA	NA	TRBJ1-6	TRBV7-2	TGTGCCAGCACCTACCAGGCGGGATCTGATAATTCACCCCTCCACTTT	CASTYQAGSDNSPLHF
NA	NA	TRBJ2-3	TRBV7-9	TGTGCCAGCAGCTTCCGCGGGGACACAGATACGCAGTATTTT	CASSFRGDTDTQYF
NA	NA	TRBJ1-2	TRBV6-2/TRBV6-3	TGTGCCAGCACCCTGAGACTCCGGGGCTATGGCTACACCTTC	CASTLRLRGYGYTF
NA	NA	TRBJ1-2	TRBV15	TGTGCCACCAGCGGGAGGACAGACTCTGGCTACACCTTC	CATSGRTDSGYTF
NA	few	TRBJ1-4	TRBV5-1	TGCGCCAGCAGCTTAGAGAGAGGCAATGAAAAACTGTTTTTT	CASSLERGNEKLFF
NA	few	TRBJ2-7	TRBV7-8	TGTGCCAGCAGCTTCAATCAGGGTTCCTACGAGCAGTACTTC	CASSFNQGSYEQYF
TRBD2	once	TRBJ2-1	TRBV5-1	TGCGCCAGCAGCTTGGTAGCCTTAGCGGGGGGGTACAATGAGCAGTTCTTC	CASSLVALAGGYNEQFF
NA	few	TRBJ2-7	TRBV5-1	TGCGCCAGCGCTCGGCTTTCTGACTCCTACGAGCAGTACTTC	CASARLSDSYEQYF
NA	NA	TRBJ1-1	TRBV3-1	TGTGCCAGCAGCCCCCTTTCGAACACTGAAGCTTTCTTT	CASSPLSNTEAFF
NA	few	TRBJ2-7	TRBV6-2/TRBV6-3	TGTGCCAGCAGTTACGGCTACTACGAGCAGTACTTC	CASSYGYYEQYF
NA	NA	TRBJ2-5	TRBV14	TGTGCCAGCAGCCAAGGTGGGGCCCAGTACTTC	CASSQGGAQYF
TRBD1	NA	TRBJ2-7	TRBV5-5	TGTGCCAGCAGCTTGGTACCACAGGGGGTCTCCTACGAGCAGTACTTC	CASSLVPQGVSYEQYF
NA	NA	TRBJ1-1	TRBV12-3/TRBV12-4	TGTGCCAGCAGTGTGAACATGGGAGGCACTGAAGCTTTCTTT	CASSVNMGGTEAFF
NA	NA	TRBJ2-7	TRBV6-5	TGTGCCAGCGGGCCTCGTTACGAGCAGTACTTC	CASGPRYEQYF
NA	NA	TRBJ1-5	TRBV3-1	TGTGCCAGCAGCCCTGGGACGAACAATCAGCCCCAGCATTTT	CASSPGTNNQPQHF
TRBD1	few	TRBJ1-4	TRBV5-1	TGCGCCAGCAGCCTCGACAGGGTTGCAACTAATGAAAAACTGTTTTTT	CASSLDRVATNEKLFF